Below are 18 T cell receptor beta chains sequenced from a single sample in a study of CD8+CD57+ T cells in acquired aplastic anemia (dated by TCRdb to between 2018 and 2020). TCRdb lists the instrument as Illumina HiSeq 2000. Profiling of TCR beta VDJ combinations and CDR3 sequences used genomic DNA as the template. TCRdb itself trimmed the public reads at Q25 with fastp, ran MiXCR and retained productive beta chains. Each entry merges the rows of one CDR3 protein and shows their most common DNA and genes. A total of about 190,000 distinct CDR3 sequences appear in this sample, over 60% of them only once. The biggest ten clones account for around 42% of the sample. Material: sorted CD4+, CD8+, or CD8+CD57+ T cells (not recorded which) from PBMCs. These TCRs come from a human donor with severe aplastic anemia or a healthy control (not recorded which).

The chain recombines TRBV2 with TRBJ2-3, with 7 bases lining up with TRBD2. V was clipped by 0 bases and J by 2 bases; unmatched bases: 11. CDR1 and CDR2 (germline): SNHLY, FYNNEI. The CDR3 length is 18 residues. The DNA for the CDR3 is TGTGCCAGCAGTGAAGCGCTACCCGGGGGGACCCACACAGATACGCAGTATTTT. Its protein product is CASSEALPGGTHTDTQYF.

The rearrangement joins TRBV2 to TRBJ2-1, with 14 bases fitting TRBD2. Germline CDR1 is SNHLY and CDR2 is FYNNEI. V lost 6 bases, J lost 0 bases, and 7 bases stayed unmatched. The CDR3 spans 18 residues. CDR3 DNA sequence: TGTGCCAGCAGGGGACTAGCGGGGGCACTCAGCTCCTACAATGAGCAGTTCTTC. Translated, it gives CASRGLAGALSSYNEQFF.

This clonotype appeared once. The chain links TRBV29-1 to TRBJ2-3; D is perhaps TRBD2 (6 bases). CDR3 length: 13 residues. CDR1 SQVTM and CDR2 ANQGSEA come from the germline V gene. The V and J ends lost 7 bases and 4 bases respectively, with 15 bases between them. The CDR3 DNA reads TGCAGCGCTACGGGGGTGGGTGCAGATACGCAGTATTTT. Its translation is CSATGVGADTQYF.

V gene TRBV20-1 combines with J gene TRBJ2-7; D perhaps matches TRBD2 (6 bases). This CDR3 comprises 13 residues. CDR1 DFQATT and CDR2 SNEGSKA come from the germline V gene (reference sequence). Here the CDR3 DNA reads TGCGGCCTTGTTTGGACTAACAACTACGAGCAGTACTTC. The encoded protein is CGLVWTNNYEQYF.

This clonotype was found a few times. This clone may be a read error of a much larger clone one base away. The rearrangement links TRBV7-3 to TRBJ1-1; TRBD1 matches at 12 bases. This CDR3 has 17 residues. V shed 8 bases and J 1 base; nucleotides not matched to a gene: 11. Per the germline V gene, CDR1 is SGHTA and CDR2 is FQGTGA. CDR3 region: CASGTMGQGARNTEAFF. Here the CDR3 DNA reads TGTGCCAGCGGCACTATGGGACAGGGGGCTAGGAACACTGAAGCTTTCTTT.

CDR3 nucleotide sequence: TGTGCCACCCTGGAGGGACCTGGAAACACCATATATTTT. Protein: CATLEGPGNTIYF. V and J are TRBV10-3 and TRBJ1-3; perhaps TRBD1 as D (5 bases). V was trimmed by 10 bases and J by 2 bases, leaving 12 bases between them. This CDR3 spans 13 amino acids. Germline CDR1 and CDR2: ENHRY and SYGVKD.

This clonotype was observed a handful of times. The chain joins TRBV2 to TRBJ2-2; possible D gene TRBD1, 5 bases. CDR3 length: 11 residues. Germline V gene lookup returns CDR1 SNHLY and CDR2 FYNNEI. Trimming cost V 11 bases and J 1 base, with 5 bases left between them. The CDR3 region is CAGQNTGELFF. The CDR3 bases are TGTGCCGGACAGAACACCGGGGAGCTGTTTTTT.

The table lists this clonotype with a few counts. V gene TRBV6-5 combines with J gene TRBJ1-1; 12 nucleotides agree with TRBD1. CDR3 size: 14 residues. V shed 4 bases and J 5 bases; nucleotides not matched to a gene: 2. The germline V gene encodes CDR1 MNHEY and CDR2 SVGAGI. The CDR3 sequence is CASSSGQGATEAFF. DNA of the CDR3: TGTGCCAGCAGTTCGGGACAGGGGGCGACTGAAGCTTTCTTT.

The chain employs TRBV2 and TRBJ2-5; D gene unclear. Germline V CDR1 and CDR2: SNHLY, FYNNEI. This CDR3 is built from 12 residues. V shed 7 bases and J shed 0 bases, with 6 bases lying between them. The DNA of the CDR3 is TGTGCCAGCATGGGCGACCAAGAGACCCAGTACTTC. Protein product: CASMGDQETQYF.

The V gene is TRBV20-1, the J gene TRBJ1-1, with 7 bases fitting TRBD1. This CDR3 region has 14 residues. V lost 3 bases and J lost 0; bases outside the gene matches: 4. Germline loops: CDR1 DFQATT, CDR2 SNEGSKA (reference sequence). In nucleotides, the CDR3 is TGCAGTGCTAGGGGGGGGACAGTGAACACTGAAGCTTTCTTT. Its protein product is CSARGGTVNTEAFF.

V is TRBV6-5 and J is TRBJ2-7; a possible D gene is TRBD1 (6 bases). The CDR3 is 14 amino acids. Germline CDR1 and CDR2: MNHEY and SVGAGI. V lost 5 bases and J 2 bases, leaving 13 bases between the germline ends. In DNA form, the CDR3 reads TGTGCCAGCAGTCTGAAACAGGGACCCTACGAGCAGTACTTC. Encoded protein: CASSLKQGPYEQYF.

The chain employs TRBV7-9 and TRBJ2-2, with 9 bases that match TRBD1. V shed 8 bases, J shed 5 bases, and the junction held 9 bases outside the gene matches. Germline CDR1 reads SEHNR; CDR2 reads FQNEAQ (reference sequence). The CDR3 extends over 15 amino acids. The CDR3: CASGEGQGITGELFF. The CDR3 DNA is TGTGCCAGCGGCGAGGGACAGGGCATTACCGGGGAGCTGTTTTTT.

The chain combines TRBV4-1 with TRBJ1-2, with D possibly being TRBD1 (6 bases). The germline V and J ends were trimmed by 1 base and 2 bases, with 11 bases remaining between them. The CDR3 is 15 residues long. Germline V gene data show CDR1 as MGHRA and CDR2 as YSYEKL. In DNA, the CDR3 is TGCGCCAGCAGCCAAGCTAGACAGGCGAACTATGGCTACACCTTC. Protein product: CASSQARQANYGYTF.

This clonotype has a handful of counts. The V gene is TRBV9, the J gene TRBJ1-2; tentative D call: TRBD1 (6 bases). CDR3 size: 12 residues. Trimming removed 7 bases at V and 4 bases at J, with 11 bases between. Germline lookup yields CDR1 SGDLS and CDR2 YYNGEE. Here the CDR3 reads CASGGGAYGYTF. In DNA form, the CDR3 reads TGTGCCAGCGGGGGGGGGGCCTATGGCTACACCTTC.

This chain uses TRBV2 with TRBJ2-7, with 9 bases that match TRBD1. This CDR3 spans 13 amino acids. V trimming: 7 bases; J trimming: 7 bases; junction bases outside the gene matches: 8. Germline loops: CDR1 SNHLY, CDR2 FYNNEI. The chain's CDR3 is CASTRDRELEQYF. The CDR3 DNA reads TGTGCCAGCACCCGGGACAGGGAGCTGGAGCAGTACTTC.

The gene calls are TRBV7-6 and TRBJ2-2; D is possibly TRBD1 (6 bases). V was pared by 1 base and J by 3 bases, with 9 bases between. This CDR3 has 15 amino acids. Germline values: CDR1 SGHVS, CDR2 FNYEAQ. The CDR3 protein is CASSLGTADTGELFF. The CDR3 DNA is TGTGCCAGCAGCTTAGGGACAGCCGACACCGGGGAGCTGTTTTTT.

This chain links TRBV15 with TRBJ2-1; no definite D call. V was trimmed by 1 base and J by 5 bases, leaving 12 bases between them. This CDR3 region has 15 residues. Germline CDR1 reads LNHNV; CDR2 reads YYDKDF (reference sequence). CDR3 loop: CATSRGGSSHNEQFF. The CDR3 nucleotides are TGTGCCACCAGCAGAGGAGGTAGTTCTCACAATGAGCAGTTCTTC.

The table lists this clonotype with a few counts. This chain connects TRBV3-1 to TRBJ2-3; TRBD2 matches 9 bases. V shed 7 bases and J 4 bases; nucleotides not matched to a gene: 15. There are 17 residues in the CDR3. The V gene's germline CDR1 is LGHDT and CDR2 YNNKEL (reference sequence). This chain's CDR3 is CASNRRTGTSSADTQYF. CDR3 DNA sequence: TGTGCCAGCAACCGGCGGACCGGGACTAGCTCGGCAGATACGCAGTATTTT.